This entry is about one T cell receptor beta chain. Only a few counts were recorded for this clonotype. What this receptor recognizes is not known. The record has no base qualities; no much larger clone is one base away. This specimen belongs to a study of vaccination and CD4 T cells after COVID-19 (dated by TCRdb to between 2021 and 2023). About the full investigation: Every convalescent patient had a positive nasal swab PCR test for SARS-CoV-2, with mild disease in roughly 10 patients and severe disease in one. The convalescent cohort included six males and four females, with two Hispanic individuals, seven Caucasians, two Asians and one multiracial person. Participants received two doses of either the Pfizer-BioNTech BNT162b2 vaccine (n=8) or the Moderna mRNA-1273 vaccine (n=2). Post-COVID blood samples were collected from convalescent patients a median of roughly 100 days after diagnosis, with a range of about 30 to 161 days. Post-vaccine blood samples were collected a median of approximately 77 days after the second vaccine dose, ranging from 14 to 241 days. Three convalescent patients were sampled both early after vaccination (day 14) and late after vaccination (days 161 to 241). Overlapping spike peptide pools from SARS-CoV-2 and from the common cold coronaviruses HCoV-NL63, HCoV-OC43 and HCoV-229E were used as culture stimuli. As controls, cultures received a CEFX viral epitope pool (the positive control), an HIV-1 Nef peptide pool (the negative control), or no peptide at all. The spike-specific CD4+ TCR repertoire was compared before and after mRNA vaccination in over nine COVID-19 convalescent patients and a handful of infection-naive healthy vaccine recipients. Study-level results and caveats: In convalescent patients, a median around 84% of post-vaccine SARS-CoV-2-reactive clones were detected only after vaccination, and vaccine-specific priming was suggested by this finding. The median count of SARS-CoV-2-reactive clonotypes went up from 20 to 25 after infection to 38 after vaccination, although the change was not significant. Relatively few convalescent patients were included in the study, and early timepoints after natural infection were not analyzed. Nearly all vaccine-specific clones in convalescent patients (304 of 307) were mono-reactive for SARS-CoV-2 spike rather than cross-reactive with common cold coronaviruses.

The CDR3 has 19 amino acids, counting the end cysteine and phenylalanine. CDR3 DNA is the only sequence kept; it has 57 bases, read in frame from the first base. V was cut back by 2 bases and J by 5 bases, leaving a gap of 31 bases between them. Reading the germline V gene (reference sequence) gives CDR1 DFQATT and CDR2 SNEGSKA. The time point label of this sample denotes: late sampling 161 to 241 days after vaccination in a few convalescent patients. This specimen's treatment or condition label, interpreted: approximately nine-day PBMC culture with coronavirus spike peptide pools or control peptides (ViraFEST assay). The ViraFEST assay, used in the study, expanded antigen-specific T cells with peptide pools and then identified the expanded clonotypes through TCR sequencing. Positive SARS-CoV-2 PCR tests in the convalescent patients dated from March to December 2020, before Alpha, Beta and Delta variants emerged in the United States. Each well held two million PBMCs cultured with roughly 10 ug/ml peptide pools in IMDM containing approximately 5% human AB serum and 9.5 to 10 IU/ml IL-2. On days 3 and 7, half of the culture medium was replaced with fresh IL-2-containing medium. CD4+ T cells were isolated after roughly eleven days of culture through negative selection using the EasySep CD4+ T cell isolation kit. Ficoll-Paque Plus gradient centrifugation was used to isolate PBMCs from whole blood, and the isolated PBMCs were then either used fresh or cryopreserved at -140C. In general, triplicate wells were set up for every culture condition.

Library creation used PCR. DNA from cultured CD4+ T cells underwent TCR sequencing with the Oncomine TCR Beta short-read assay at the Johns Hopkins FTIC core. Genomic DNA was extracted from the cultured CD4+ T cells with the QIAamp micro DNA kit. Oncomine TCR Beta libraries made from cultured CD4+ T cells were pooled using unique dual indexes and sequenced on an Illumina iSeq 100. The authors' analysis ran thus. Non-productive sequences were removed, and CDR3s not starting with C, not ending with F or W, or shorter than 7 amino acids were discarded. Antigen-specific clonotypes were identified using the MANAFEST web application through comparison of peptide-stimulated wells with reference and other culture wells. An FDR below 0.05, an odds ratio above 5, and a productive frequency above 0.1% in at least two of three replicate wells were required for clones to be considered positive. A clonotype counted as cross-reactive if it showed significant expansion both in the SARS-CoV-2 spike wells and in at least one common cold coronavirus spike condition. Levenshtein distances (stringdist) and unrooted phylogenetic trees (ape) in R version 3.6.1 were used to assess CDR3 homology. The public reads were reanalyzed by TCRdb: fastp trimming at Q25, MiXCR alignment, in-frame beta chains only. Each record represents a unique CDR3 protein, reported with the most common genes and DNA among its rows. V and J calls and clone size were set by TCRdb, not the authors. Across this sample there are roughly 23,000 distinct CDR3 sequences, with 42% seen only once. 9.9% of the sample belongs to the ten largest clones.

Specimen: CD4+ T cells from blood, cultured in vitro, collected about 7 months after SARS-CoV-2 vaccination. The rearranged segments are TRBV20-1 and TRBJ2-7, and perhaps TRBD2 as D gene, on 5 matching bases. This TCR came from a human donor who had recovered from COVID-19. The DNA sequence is TGCAGTGCTAGAATCCCCGAAGGAAGGGATGGTACGATGAGGGACGAGCAGTACTTC. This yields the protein CSARIPEGRDGTMRDEQYF.